Shown below are 18 T cell receptor beta chains from a single sample sequenced in a study of blood T cell repertoires in COVID-19. Sequenced by immunoSEQ multiplex PCR; TCRdb stores in-frame clones only, minus some. This table holds 20,000 to 25,000 clones, around 89% found once. Material for sequencing was peripheral blood. These receptors were collected from a man between 65 and 85 years old with acute or convalescent COVID-19.

This chain links TRBV5-5 with TRBJ1-2, with 8 bases lining up with TRBD1. V lost 1 base to trimming and J lost 7 bases; unmatched junction nucleotides: 9. Germline V CDR1 and CDR2: SGHKS, YYEKEE (reference sequence). The CDR3 length is 15 residues. CDR3 in amino acids: CASSLYPGGAFGYTF. CDR3 DNA: TGTGCCAGCAGCTTGTACCCAGGGGGCGCGTTTGGCTACACCTTC.

The rearrangement links TRBV7-6 to TRBJ2-3, with 8 bases matching TRBD2. CDR1 and CDR2 (germline): SGHVS, FNYEAQ. The V gene end was trimmed by 6 bases and the J gene end by 4 bases; junction bases not matched to a gene: 18. This CDR3 has 18 residues. CDR3 protein: CASSPSSRGGIVADTQYF. The CDR3 DNA follows: TGTGCCAGCAGTCCCTCCAGCCGGGGGGGGATAGTCGCAGATACGCAGTATTTT.

This chain joins TRBV28 and TRBJ2-2; 7 nucleotides align to TRBD2. Germline CDR1 MDHEN, CDR2 SYDVKM. V lost 7 bases to trimming and J lost 8 bases; unmatched junction nucleotides: 10. This CDR3 has 14 amino acids. The CDR3 nucleotides are TGTGCCAGCATTTCTAGCGGAGCCGGGGGGGAGCTGTTTTTT. Translated, it gives CASISSGAGGELFF.

As to this clone: At one of its ends the junction is not consistent with the germline gene, which may arise from a read error. The chain links TRBV7-7 to TRBJ1-1; unclear D gene. This CDR3 spans 13 amino acids. Germline-derived CDR1 and CDR2 are SSHAT and FNYEAQ (reference sequence). CDR3 loop: CASSLDLSSEAFF. In DNA, the CDR3 is TGTGCTAGCAGCTTAGATCTGAGTTCTGAAGCTTTCTTT. Supplemented by reference TRBV7-7 and TRBJ1-1, the full variable domain reads GAGVSQSPRYKVTKRGQDVTLRCDPISSHATLYWYQQALGQGPEFLTYFNYEAQPDKSGLPSDRFSAERPEGSISTLTIQRTEQRDSAMYRCASSLDLSSEAFFGQGTRLTVV.

The chain uses TRBV15 and TRBJ2-7; 8 nucleotides agree with TRBD1. V lost 0 bases to trimming and J lost 3 bases; unmatched junction nucleotides: 4. CDR3 size: 15 residues. Germline V gives CDR1 LNHNV, CDR2 YYDKDF (reference sequence). The CDR3 reads CATSRDGTGDYEQYF. CDR3 nucleotide sequence: TGTGCCACCAGCAGAGACGGGACAGGCGACTACGAGCAGTACTTC.

This clone was counted once. The chain uses TRBV27 and TRBJ1-4, with D perhaps matching TRBD1 (5 bases). Trimming removed 5 bases at V and 4 bases at J, with 11 bases between. The CDR3 runs 14 residues. Germline CDR1 and CDR2: MNHEY and SMNVEV (reference sequence). This CDR3 reads CASSGGGVNEKLFF. The CDR3 DNA reads TGTGCCAGCAGTGGTGGAGGGGTTAATGAAAAACTGTTTTTT. Supplemented by reference TRBV27 and TRBJ1-4, the full variable domain reads EAQVTQNPRYLITVTGKKLTVTCSQNMNHEYMSWYRQDPGLGLRQIYYSMNVEVTDKGDVPEGYKVSRKEKRNFPLILESPSPNQTSLYFCASSGGGVNEKLFFGSGTQLSVL.

This chain uses TRBV7-9 with TRBJ2-2; 7 bases match TRBD2. The CDR3 is 16 amino acids. The germline gives CDR1 SEHNR, CDR2 FQNEAQ (reference sequence). With 5 bases clipped from V and 3 bases from J, the junction kept 9 bases outside the gene matches. The CDR3 DNA reads as TGTGCCAGCAGCCATAAACCGGGACTATACACCGGGGAGCTGTTTTTT. This encodes CASSHKPGLYTGELFF.

CDR3 in DNA: TGTGCCAGTAATGACAGGGTCGGGTACGAGCAGTACTTC. Translation: CASNDRVGYEQYF. The chain combines TRBV6-5 with TRBJ2-7, with 7 bases that match TRBD1. The CDR3 consists of 13 residues. V was pared by 9 bases and J by 4 bases, with 9 bases of the junction left unmatched. Germline assignment: CDR1 MNHEY and CDR2 SVGAGI.

The chain uses TRBV19 and TRBJ1-5, with unresolved D. V lost 6 bases and J lost 5, with 8 bases in between. This CDR3 has 12 residues. CDR1 is LNHDA and CDR2 is SQIVND in the germline V gene (reference sequence). This chain's CDR3 is CASSLTDQPQHF. The CDR3 DNA is TGTGCCAGTAGCTTAACGGATCAGCCCCAGCATTTT.

The CDR3 reads CASSLGTSGTPQETQYF. CDR3 in DNA: TGCGCCAGCAGCTTGGGGACTAGCGGGACTCCTCAAGAGACCCAGTACTTC. V usage is TRBV5-1 and J usage is TRBJ2-5, with 12 bases fitting TRBD2. J gave up 2 bases and V 0 bases, and 5 bases lay outside the gene matches. Germline values: CDR1 SGHRS, CDR2 YFSETQ. This CDR3 comprises 17 residues.

In this sample, this clone turned up once. The rearrangement uses TRBV7-3 and TRBJ1-1; maybe TRBD1 (5 bases). With 5 bases removed from V and 2 bases from J, the gap between germline ends came to 12 bases. In germline, CDR1 is SGHTA, CDR2 FQGTGA. CDR3 size: 14 residues. CDR3 sequence: CASSATGRNTEAFF. Written as DNA, the CDR3 is TGTGCCAGCAGCGCTACAGGCAGAAACACTGAAGCTTTCTTT.

This chain uses TRBV28 with TRBJ1-1, with D possibly TRBD1 on 5 matching bases. CDR3 length equals 14 residues. V lost 6 bases and J 4 bases, leaving 15 bases between the germline ends. Germline values: CDR1 MDHEN, CDR2 SYDVKM. The CDR3 nucleotides read TGTGCCAGCAGGGGGCAGGGTTTTGTCACTGAAGCTTTCTTT. Translated, it gives CASRGQGFVTEAFF.

This rearrangement joins TRBV3-1 (or the pseudogene TRBV3-2) to TRBJ1-2, with D unresolved. The germline CDR1 and CDR2 sequences are LGHDT and YNNKEL (reference sequence). Trimming removed 0 bases at V and 8 bases at J, with 10 bases between. CDR3 length: 13 residues. The CDR3, as DNA: TGTGCCAGCAGCCAAGATCAGGCAGGCGGCTACACCTTC. Translation gives CASSQDQAGGYTF.

The V gene is TRBV5-4, the J gene TRBJ2-7; TRBD1 agrees at 9 bases. Trimming at V came to 3 bases and at J to 2 bases, leaving 9 bases not matched to a gene. CDR1 and CDR2 from the germline V gene are SGHNT and YYREEE (reference sequence). The length of the CDR3 is 16 residues. The CDR3 DNA is TGTGCCAGCAGCTCAGAGGACAGGGGAATTACCTACGAGCAGTACTTC. Translating gives CASSSEDRGITYEQYF.

This rearrangement joins TRBV5-1 to TRBJ2-7; 9 bases align to TRBD2. The J segment lost 0 bases and the V segment lost 4 bases, leaving 5 bases of the junction unmatched. The CDR3 has 15 amino acids. Germline-derived CDR1 and CDR2 are SGHRS and YFSETQ. The CDR3 DNA is TGCGCCAGCAGCACGGGACTAGCCCCCTCCTACGAGCAGTACTTC. It translates to CASSTGLAPSYEQYF.

V and J are TRBV24-1 and TRBJ2-3; 7 bases match TRBD1. Germline trimming cut 9 bases from V and 1 base from J; bases unmatched to any gene: 6. Germline CDR1 reads KGHDR; CDR2 reads SFDVKD. The CDR3 length is 14 residues. As DNA, the CDR3 is TGTGCCACCGGGGACAGTCTTGGCACAGATACGCAGTATTTT. Translating gives CATGDSLGTDTQYF.

V gene TRBV15 combines with J gene TRBJ2-2; tentative D call: TRBD2 (5 bases). V gave up 0 bases and J gave up 6 bases, with 8 bases separating them. Germline values: CDR1 LNHNV, CDR2 YYDKDF (reference sequence). The CDR3 runs to 14 residues. The CDR3 loop reads CATSRDLRAGELFF. In DNA, the CDR3 is TGTGCCACCAGCAGAGATCTGAGGGCCGGGGAGCTGTTTTTT.

The chain recombines TRBV5-1 with TRBJ2-1, with 8 bases lining up with TRBD1. Germline V CDR1 and CDR2: SGHRS, YFSETQ. The ends lost 4 bases at V and 2 bases at J; junction bases unmatched: 8. This CDR3 is 16 amino acids long. The DNA of the CDR3 is TGCGCCAGCAGCCGAGATCAGGGGGCTGCCTACAATGAGCAGTTCTTC. Amino acids: CASSRDQGAAYNEQFF.